The clone carrying this TCR beta chain has just a few counts. This sample is part of a study of blood T cell repertoires in COVID-19. Overall study context: PBMCs, B-cell-depleted T cells, or T cells were the source of the cDNA or gDNA that made up the material.

The data were produced by immunoSEQ multiplex PCR, yet TCRdb's version contains in-frame clones alone and is incomplete. The sample records about 250,000 clones, 88% being singletons. Seattle researchers signed up patients amid active infection and tracked them longitudinally. The sample taken for sequencing was peripheral blood. This TCR derives from a woman between 25 and 40 years old with COVID-19, enrolled during active disease.

The CDR3 spells CASSQDEGEKNTGELFF. The CDR3, as DNA: TGCGCCAGCAGCCAAGATGAGGGGGAGAAAAACACCGGGGAGCTGTTTTTT. The rearrangement links TRBV4-3 to TRBJ2-2; D possibly corresponds to TRBD1 (6 bases). This CDR3 spans 17 amino acids. Germline V gene lookup returns CDR1 LGHNA and CDR2 YSLEER. The V end lost 0 bases, the J end lost 2 bases, and 13 bases lay between the germline ends.